A single sample gave rise to the 18 T cell receptor beta chains below, sequenced in a study of T cells in Graves' hyperthyroidism and ophthalmopathy. From RNA transcripts, TCR beta CDR3 regions were amplified. HTBI primers drove first-round RT-PCR of the TCR CDR3. MiXCR was run by TCRdb on the multiplex PCR reads, yielding one entry per CDR3 protein. The sample consists of nearly 600,000 distinct CDR3 sequences, approximately 15% of them appearing once. Specimen: blood. The receptors shown here come from a woman aged 18 to 35 with Graves' ophthalmopathy.

This clonotype was observed many times. The chain recombines TRBV7-9 with TRBJ2-3; 7 bases are a match to TRBD2. V trimming: 3 bases; J trimming: 5 bases; junction bases outside the gene matches: 2. From germline, CDR1 is SEHNR and CDR2 FQNEAQ (reference sequence). The CDR3 extends over 13 amino acids. In nucleotides, the CDR3 is TGTGCCAGCAGCTTCGCTAGCGGAGATACGCAGTATTTT. It yields the protein CASSFASGDTQYF.

This clonotype appeared many times. This rearrangement joins TRBV5-8 to TRBJ1-1; possible D gene TRBD1, 5 bases. CDR1 is SGHTS and CDR2 is YDEGEE in the germline V gene. This CDR3 spans 14 amino acids. The V gene lost 0 bases and the J gene lost 10 bases, with 16 bases spanning the gap. The CDR3 nucleotides are TGTGCCAGCAGCTTGGACCTTTTTGGGGGGATAGCTTTCTTT. The encoded protein is CASSLDLFGGIAFF.

This rearrangement joins TRBV27 to TRBJ2-5, with D perhaps TRBD1 (5 bases). The CDR3 has 13 amino acids. Germline-derived CDR1 and CDR2 are MNHEY and SMNVEV (reference sequence). The germline V and J ends were trimmed by 9 bases and 10 bases, with 21 bases remaining between them. The CDR3 sequence is CASVAALGQNQYF. Written as DNA, the CDR3 is TGTGCCAGTGTGGCCGCCCTGGGGCAGAACCAGTACTTC.

This clonotype came up a few times. The chain is built from TRBV6-5 and TRBJ1-2, with unresolved D. Germline V gene data show CDR1 as MNHEY and CDR2 as SVGAGI. This CDR3 has 16 residues. V was pared by 2 bases and J by 2 bases, with 15 bases between. CDR3 sequence (DNA): TGTGCCAGCAGTTACACCCCGTGGGCGGGGAACTATGGCTACACCTTC. Encoded protein: CASSYTPWAGNYGYTF.

This clonotype was detected ten times or more. The rearrangement uses TRBV28 and TRBJ1-4; 10 bases map to TRBD1. V lost 5 bases and J lost 6; bases outside the gene matches: 3. The germline V gene encodes CDR1 MDHEN and CDR2 SYDVKM. The CDR3 runs to 14 residues. CDR3 protein: CASSTTGGDEKLFF. The CDR3 DNA reads TGTGCCAGCAGTACGACAGGGGGCGATGAAAAACTGTTTTTT.

This clonotype was seen ten or more times. The rearrangement links TRBV6-2 or TRBV6-3 to TRBJ2-7, with a possible D match to TRBD1 (5 bases). V dropped 0 bases and J dropped 7 bases, with 16 bases sitting between them. The CDR3 length is 15 residues. Germline V gene data show CDR1 as MNHEY and CDR2 as SVGEGT. CDR3 amino acids: CASSYSEGAREEQYF. Written as DNA, the CDR3 is TGTGCCAGCAGTTACTCTGAAGGCGCCAGGGAAGAGCAGTACTTC.

This chain connects TRBV7-9 to TRBJ2-1; 9 bases are a match to TRBD1. The V and J ends lost 5 bases and 5 bases, in that order; junction bases with no gene match: 7. Germline V gives CDR1 SEHNR, CDR2 FQNEAQ (reference sequence). This CDR3 has 15 residues. CDR3 loop: CASSPPGTGNNEQFF. CDR3 nucleotide sequence: TGTGCCAGCAGCCCACCCGGGACAGGGAACAATGAGCAGTTCTTC.

The table lists this clonotype with many counts. The CDR3: CASREDRGGTEAFF. The CDR3 nucleotides are TGTGCCAGTAGGGAGGACAGGGGTGGAACTGAAGCTTTCTTT. The chain uses TRBV19 and TRBJ1-1, with 9 positions matching TRBD1. The CDR3 runs to 14 residues. Germline V gene lookup returns CDR1 LNHDA and CDR2 SQIVND (reference sequence). V trimming: 6 bases; J trimming: 5 bases; junction bases outside the gene matches: 7. Looking up the rest from reference TRBV19 and TRBJ1-1 gives the full variable domain: DGGITQSPKYLFRKEGQNVTLSCEQNLNHDAMYWYRQDPGQGLRLIYYSQIVNDFQKGDIAEGYSVSREKKESFPLTVTSAQKNPTAFYLCASREDRGGTEAFFGQGTRLTVV.

A remark on this clonotype: With a much larger clone just one base away, this may be a read error. CDR3 coding DNA: TGTGCCAGCAGTTTCGGCAGGAGGTTGGGCGGGGAGCTGTTTTTT. Protein sequence: CASSFGRRLGGELFF. The chain recombines TRBV6-2 or TRBV6-3 with TRBJ2-2; D perhaps matches TRBD2 (5 bases). The CDR3 contains 15 residues. Germline V gene lookup returns CDR1 MNHEY and CDR2 SVGEGT. V lost 4 bases and J lost 7, with 16 bases in between.

In this sample, this clonotype turned up many times. This chain joins TRBV7-2 and TRBJ2-1, with TRBD2 identical over 14 bases. Looked up from germline, CDR1 is SGHTA and CDR2 is FQGNSA. J lost 7 bases, V lost 3 bases, and 8 bases had no gene match. The CDR3 covers 17 residues. CDR3 sequence: CASSFRLAGGPRNEQFF. The CDR3 DNA reads TGTGCCAGCAGCTTCAGACTAGCGGGAGGGCCCCGGAATGAGCAGTTCTTC.

As for this clonotype: This sequence may be a read error, since a much larger clone differs from it by one base. This sequence joins TRBV2 and TRBJ2-2, with 7 nucleotides matching TRBD1. CDR1 SNHLY and CDR2 FYNNEI come from the germline V gene. J was trimmed by 1 base and V by 4 bases; bases with no gene match: 3. The CDR3 has 15 amino acids. In DNA form, the CDR3 reads TGTGCCAGCAGTGCTTGGGACAGGAACACCGGGGAGCTGTTTTTT. Translation: CASSAWDRNTGELFF.

There are a few counts of this clonotype. The chain couples TRBV19 to TRBJ2-1, with D possibly matching TRBD2 (6 bases). The V gene lost 10 bases and the J gene lost 4 bases, with 14 bases spanning the gap. Germline V gene data show CDR1 as LNHDA and CDR2 as SQIVND (reference sequence). The CDR3 is 13 residues long. CDR3 DNA sequence: TGTGCCACCGGGAGCCGGGGGTACAATGAGCAGTTCTTC. Its protein product is CATGSRGYNEQFF.

This clonotype has ten or more counts. V gene TRBV3-1 combines with J gene TRBJ2-7, with 8 bases aligning to TRBD1. Germline values: CDR1 LGHDT, CDR2 YNNKEL (reference sequence). The V gene end was trimmed by 3 bases and the J gene end by 5 bases; junction bases not matched to a gene: 9. The CDR3 is made up of 15 amino acids. The CDR3 sequence is CASSHLGTGRDEQYF. CDR3 sequence (DNA): TGTGCCAGCAGCCATCTAGGGACAGGCCGAGACGAGCAGTACTTC.

Only a few counts were recorded for this clonotype. J is TRBJ1-1 and V is TRBV19; no definite D call. Germline V gene lookup returns CDR1 LNHDA and CDR2 SQIVND (reference sequence). The V and J ends lost 3 bases and 0 bases respectively, with 8 bases between them. The CDR3 sequence is 14 residues long. The CDR3 region has the DNA TGTGCCAGTAGTATTCGGGGTTTGAACACTGAAGCTTTCTTT. Amino acid sequence: CASSIRGLNTEAFF.

A note on this clonotype: The junction does not match germline at one end; this may be a read error. The rearrangement uses TRBV13 and TRBJ2-3; possible D gene TRBD2, 5 bases. Germline CDR1 reads PRHDT; CDR2 reads FYEKMQ (reference sequence). This CDR3 has 18 residues. DNA of the CDR3: TGCGCCAGCAGCCATAGGTTTGCGACGGGAACTAGCACAGATACGCAGTATTTT. It is translated as CASSHRFATGTSTDTQYF.

The rearrangement links TRBV9 to TRBJ1-4; D unresolved. Per the germline V gene, CDR1 is SGDLS and CDR2 is YYNGEE. CDR3 length equals 16 residues. V gave up 0 bases and J gave up 5 bases, with 14 bases separating them. The CDR3 sequence: CASSVEAQRRNEKLFF. CDR3 DNA sequence: TGTGCCAGCAGCGTAGAGGCCCAGAGAAGAAATGAAAAACTGTTTTTT.

Ten or more counts support this clonotype. This sequence joins TRBV2 and TRBJ1-4, with D perhaps matching TRBD1 (5 bases). Trimming shortened V by 6 bases and J by 7 bases, and 15 bases separated the two germline ends. The length of the CDR3 is 14 residues. From germline, CDR1 is SNHLY and CDR2 FYNNEI. CDR3 in DNA: TGTGCCAGCAGCCGGGACCTTGGGGGTGAAAAACTGTTTTTT. It codes for CASSRDLGGEKLFF.

To note about this clonotype: One end of the junction fails to match germline, which may point to a read error. This chain links TRBV3-1 with TRBJ2-2; TRBD1 might be the D (5 bases). The CDR3 is 13 residues long. The germline V gene has CDR1 LGHDT and CDR2 YNNKEL (reference sequence). CDR3 protein: CANSQGDTGELFF. As DNA, the CDR3 is TGTGCCAACAGCCAAGGGGACACCGGGGAGCTGTTTTTT.